This T cell receptor (beta chain) was identified during a study of a mutant IDH1 vaccine in newly diagnosed glioma. Study as a whole: Patients were started on vaccination 4-6 weeks after radiotherapy alone, or with temozolomide cycles. Before enrollment, patients got radiotherapy alone, temozolomide alone, or mostly the combination.

Germline CDR1 is SGHTA and CDR2 is FQGNSA. The ends were cut back, 6 bases at V and 2 bases at J, with 5 bases in the middle. CDR3 length equals 11 residues. Regarding this clone: Its antigen remains unidentified.

Generated by immunoSEQ multiplex PCR, the TCRdb table keeps only in-frame clones and is missing some. This table holds some 33,000 clones, roughly three quarters found once. Time point in this sample: week 35, safety follow-up. Vaccination used 300 ug of mutant IDH1 20-mer peptide per dose, with topical imiquimod. The chain combines TRBV7-2 with TRBJ2-7; D unclear. Sequencing used PBMCs, obtained from a glioma patient whose treatment included an IDH1 peptide vaccine. This clonotype originated in a woman in her 40s with glioma. Written as DNA, the CDR3 is TGTGCCAGCAGGGGCCCCTACGAGCAGTACTTC. Its protein product is CASRGPYEQYF.